What follows describes a single T cell receptor beta chain. The data derive from a study of beta chain features in type 1 diabetes. Every isolated RNA sample was fully reverse transcribed, so sequencing captured expressed TCRB transcripts. The protocol was immunoSEQ multiplex PCR, while the TCRdb copy is restricted to in-frame clones and leaves out a portion. The sample carries 330,000 or so clones, around a fifth recorded once. The CDR3 runs to 16 residues. CDR1 is MGHRA, CDR2 YSYEKL, per germline. V lost 6 bases to trimming and J lost 2 bases; unmatched junction nucleotides: 9. The authors sorted CD4+ naive, central memory, regulatory and stem cell-like memory cells via CD45RO/CCR7/CD25/CD127/CD95/CD27. Purity exceeded 98% in all sorted populations.

The receptor was derived from a young woman in good health. The specimen was naive CD4+ T cells from blood. V gene TRBV4-1 combines with J gene TRBJ2-1; 8 positions match TRBD1. CDR3 sequence: CASRRTQGETYNEQFF. The CDR3 DNA follows: TGCGCCAGCAGGAGGACACAGGGGGAGACCTACAATGAGCAGTTCTTC.